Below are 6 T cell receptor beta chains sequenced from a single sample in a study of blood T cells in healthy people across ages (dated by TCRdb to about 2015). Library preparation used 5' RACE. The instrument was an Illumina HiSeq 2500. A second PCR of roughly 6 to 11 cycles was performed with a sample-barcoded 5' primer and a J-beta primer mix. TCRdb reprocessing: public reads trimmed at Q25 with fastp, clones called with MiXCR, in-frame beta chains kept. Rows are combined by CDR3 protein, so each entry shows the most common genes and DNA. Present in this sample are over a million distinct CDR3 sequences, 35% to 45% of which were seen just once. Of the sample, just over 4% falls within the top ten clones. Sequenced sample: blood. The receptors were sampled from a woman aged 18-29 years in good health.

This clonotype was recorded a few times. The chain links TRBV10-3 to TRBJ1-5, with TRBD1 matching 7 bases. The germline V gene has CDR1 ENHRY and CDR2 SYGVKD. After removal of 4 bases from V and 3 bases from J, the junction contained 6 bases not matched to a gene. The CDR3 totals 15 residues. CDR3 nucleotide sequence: TGTGCCATCAGTGCGACAGGGAGGAACAATCAGCCCCAGCATTTT. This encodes CAISATGRNNQPQHF.

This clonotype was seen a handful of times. The CDR3 sequence: CASSHPGRTGVIGYTF. Here the CDR3 DNA reads TGTGCCAGCAGCCACCCCGGGCGGACAGGGGTGATTGGCTACACCTTC. This rearrangement joins TRBV4-2 to TRBJ1-2; 9 nucleotides match TRBD1. This CDR3 is 16 amino acids long. CDR1 is LGHNA and CDR2 is YNFKEQ in the germline V gene. V trimming: 3 bases; J trimming: 7 bases; junction bases outside the gene matches: 12.

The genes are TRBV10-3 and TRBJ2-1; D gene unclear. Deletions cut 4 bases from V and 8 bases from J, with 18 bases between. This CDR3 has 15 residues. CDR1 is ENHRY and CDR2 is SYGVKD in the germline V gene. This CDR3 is CAISADGPPGDEQFF. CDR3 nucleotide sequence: TGTGCCATCAGTGCCGACGGACCGCCAGGCGATGAGCAGTTCTTC.

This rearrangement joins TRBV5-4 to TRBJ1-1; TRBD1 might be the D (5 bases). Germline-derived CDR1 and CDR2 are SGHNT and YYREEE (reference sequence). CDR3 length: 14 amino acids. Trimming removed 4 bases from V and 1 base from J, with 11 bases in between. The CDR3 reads CASSPMGPNTEAFF. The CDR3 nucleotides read TGTGCCAGCAGCCCCATGGGACCGAACACTGAAGCTTTCTTT.

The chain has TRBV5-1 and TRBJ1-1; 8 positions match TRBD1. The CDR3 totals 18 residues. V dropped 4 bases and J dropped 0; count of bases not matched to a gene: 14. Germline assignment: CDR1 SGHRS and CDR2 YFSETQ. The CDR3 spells CASSGGTGLFGLNTEAFF. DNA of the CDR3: TGCGCCAGCAGCGGCGGGACAGGCCTATTCGGGTTGAACACTGAAGCTTTCTTT.

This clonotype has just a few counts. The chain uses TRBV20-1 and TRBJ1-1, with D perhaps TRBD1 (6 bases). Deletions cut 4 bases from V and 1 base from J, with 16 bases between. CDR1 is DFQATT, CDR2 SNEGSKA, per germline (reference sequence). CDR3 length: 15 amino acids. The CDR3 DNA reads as TGCAGTGCTAAGGGGGGGGCGATATCGAACACTGAAGCTTTCTTT. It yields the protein CSAKGGAISNTEAFF.